These 28 T cell receptor beta chains were sequenced from one sample in a study of blood T cell repertoires in COVID-19. Sequenced by immunoSEQ multiplex PCR; TCRdb stores in-frame clones only, minus some. The sample contains some 69,000 clones, about 88% of which appear only once. The sample comprised peripheral blood. The receptors were sampled from a man in his 60s with acute or convalescent COVID-19.

This sequence joins TRBV6-5 and TRBJ1-2, with D hard to call. Trimming took 6 bases from V and 1 from J, leaving 6 bases between them. Germline CDR1 and CDR2: MNHEY and SVGAGI. CDR3 length: 12 amino acids. CDR3 sequence (DNA): TGTGCCAGCAGCCCCGTTAACTATGGCTACACCTTC. Translated, it gives CASSPVNYGYTF.

The rearrangement uses TRBV6-4 and TRBJ1-2; 7 bases fit TRBD1. V gave up 4 bases and J gave up 4 bases; unmatched junction bases: 6. In germline, CDR1 is MRHNA, CDR2 SNTAGT. This CDR3 has 14 amino acids. The CDR3 protein is CASSVTGTAYGYTF. The CDR3 DNA reads TGTGCCAGCAGTGTTACCGGGACAGCCTATGGCTACACCTTC.

The J gene is TRBJ1-5, the V gene TRBV6-6, with 8 bases fitting TRBD1. The CDR3 sequence is 13 residues long. V shed 6 bases, J shed 7 bases, and the junction held 5 bases outside the gene matches. Germline V lookup: CDR1 MNHNY, CDR2 SVGAGI (reference sequence). The CDR3 sequence: CASSDQGAQPQHF. The CDR3 region has the DNA TGTGCCAGCAGCGACCAGGGGGCCCAGCCCCAGCATTTT.

J is TRBJ2-7 and V is TRBV25-1; D is perhaps TRBD1 (5 bases). V lost 3 bases, J lost 7 bases, and 16 bases lay in between. The CDR3 is 14 amino acids. The germline gives CDR1 MGHDK, CDR2 SYGVNS. In DNA, the CDR3 is TGTGCCAGCAGTGACAGCCTGCAGGGTAGAGAGCAGTACTTC. Its protein is CASSDSLQGREQYF.

This chain connects TRBV7-2 to TRBJ1-1, with TRBD1 as a possible D gene (6 bases). The V and J ends lost 6 bases and 3 bases respectively, with 11 bases between them. From germline, CDR1 is SGHTA and CDR2 FQGNSA. This CDR3 region has 13 residues. The CDR3 reads CASRPQGYTEAFF. CDR3 coding DNA: TGTGCCAGCAGGCCACAGGGTTACACTGAAGCTTTCTTT.

The chain joins TRBV6-1 to TRBJ1-5; 8 nucleotides align to TRBD1. The CDR3 spans 13 residues. V was clipped by 6 bases and J by 11 bases; unmatched bases: 9. Germline CDR1 MNHNS, CDR2 SASEGT. DNA of the CDR3: TGTGCCAGCAGCCTAGGACAGGGCAAAGCCCAGCATTTT. It codes for CASSLGQGKAQHF.

The J gene is TRBJ1-5, the V gene TRBV28; 7 bases map to TRBD1. V gave up 6 bases and J gave up 5 bases; unmatched junction bases: 10. Germline lookup yields CDR1 MDHEN and CDR2 SYDVKM. The CDR3 consists of 15 residues. The CDR3 bases are TGTGCCAGCAGCTCGGGACAGACCTTTGATCAGCCCCAGCATTTT. Translation gives CASSSGQTFDQPQHF.

This chain links TRBV6-1 with TRBJ2-3; 9 bases agree with TRBD2. CDR3 length equals 16 residues. Per the germline V gene, CDR1 is MNHNS and CDR2 is SASEGT. Unmatched junction bases numbered 6, after V lost 0 bases and J lost 5 bases. The CDR3 region has the DNA TGTGCCAGCAGTGAAGCAAGGGCGGGGGGGCAAGATACGCAGTATTTT. This gives the protein CASSEARAGGQDTQYF.

This clone occurred a few times. This chain links TRBV6-5 with TRBJ1-6, with unresolved D. Trimming pared 8 bases from V and 0 bases from J, leaving 11 bases between. The V gene's germline CDR1 is MNHEY and CDR2 SVGAGI. The CDR3 has 15 residues. CDR3 nucleotide sequence: TGTGCCAGCCGCGACATCAGCTCCTATAATTCACCCCTCCACTTT. Its translation is CASRDISSYNSPLHF.

The chain couples TRBV4-1 to TRBJ1-3; D ambiguous. This CDR3 contains 18 residues. The germline V gene has CDR1 MGHRA and CDR2 YSYEKL. The germline V and J ends were trimmed by 0 bases and 2 bases, with 17 bases remaining between them. In DNA form, the CDR3 reads TGCGCCAGCAGCCAAGAGGGAGGCAGTCCCCTCGCTGGAAACACCATATATTTT. Protein: CASSQEGGSPLAGNTIYF.

V and J are TRBV3-1 (or the pseudogene TRBV3-2) and TRBJ1-1; D is perhaps TRBD1 (5 bases). Germline loops: CDR1 LGHDT, CDR2 YNNKEL (reference sequence). The CDR3 runs to 17 residues. Trimming took 3 bases from V and 11 from J, leaving 28 bases between them. The CDR3 loop is CASSHSNTGSRAVLAFF. DNA for the CDR3: TGTGCCAGCAGCCATTCCAATACCGGGTCCAGGGCTGTGTTGGCTTTCTTT.

The rearrangement joins TRBV6-5 to TRBJ2-3, with D tentatively TRBD2 (5 bases). V lost 7 bases to trimming and J lost 2 bases, with 10 bases between them. The CDR3 runs 13 residues. The germline V gene encodes CDR1 MNHEY and CDR2 SVGAGI. The CDR3 nucleotides read TGTGCCAGCATGCGGGCCTACACAGATACGCAGTATTTT. This sequence encodes CASMRAYTDTQYF.

This chain connects TRBV30 to TRBJ1-4; D is unresolved. Deletions cut 1 base from V and 10 bases from J, with 13 bases between. This CDR3 contains 13 residues. Germline CDR1 and CDR2: GTSNPN and SVGIG (reference sequence). CDR3 sequence reads: CAWSEEEARKLFF. CDR3 DNA: TGTGCCTGGAGTGAGGAGGAGGCGCGAAAACTGTTTTTT.

The rearrangement uses TRBV6-5 and TRBJ1-3, with D unresolved. CDR3 length equals 14 residues. Germline V lookup: CDR1 MNHEY, CDR2 SVGAGI. Trimming pared 6 bases from V and 3 bases from J, leaving 12 bases between. The CDR3 coding sequence is TGTGCCAGCAGCACACCCCAAATTGGAAACACCATATATTTT. This encodes CASSTPQIGNTIYF.

This clone occurred once. V usage is TRBV29-1 and J usage is TRBJ2-7; 10 nucleotides align to TRBD1. Trimming removed 7 bases from V and 2 bases from J; junction bases left unmatched: 5. The CDR3 consists of 13 residues. Germline V gene sequence: CDR1 SQVTM, CDR2 ANQGSEA. Here the CDR3 DNA reads TGCAGCGCAACCGGGACAGGGGCCTACGAGCAGTACTTC. As protein: CSATGTGAYEQYF.

In this sample, this clone turned up a few times. The chain combines TRBV7-2 with TRBJ2-1; 8 bases agree with TRBD1. The V gene end was trimmed by 4 bases and the J gene end by 13 bases; junction bases not matched to a gene: 3. Germline CDR1 SGHTA, CDR2 FQGNSA. The length of the CDR3 is 11 residues. CDR3 nucleotide sequence: TGTGCCAGCAGCTCGGACAGGGTACAGTTCTTC. Translating it yields CASSSDRVQFF.

This chain links TRBV9 with TRBJ2-7, with 10 positions matching TRBD1. The CDR3 extends over 16 amino acids. The germline CDR1 and CDR2 sequences are SGDLS and YYNGEE. After removal of 2 bases from V and 5 bases from J, the junction contained 10 bases not matched to a gene. CDR3 loop: CASSVDPRDRGNEQYF. The CDR3 DNA reads TGTGCCAGCAGCGTCGACCCTCGGGACAGGGGTAACGAGCAGTACTTC.

This sequence joins TRBV2 and TRBJ1-6, with 7 bases aligning to TRBD1. The CDR3 sequence is 15 residues long. The junction had 6 bases not matched to a gene; V was cut back by 4 bases and J by 6 bases. Germline CDR1 and CDR2: SNHLY and FYNNEI. CDR3 sequence: CASSGDRDVNSPLHF. The CDR3 region has the DNA TGTGCCAGCAGTGGGGACAGAGACGTTAATTCACCCCTCCACTTT.

Written as DNA, the CDR3 is TGTGCCAGCAGCTTAGTTGACAGGGCCTTTGATGGCTACACCTTC. Translated: CASSLVDRAFDGYTF. The gene calls are TRBV7-9 and TRBJ1-2; 7 bases match TRBD1. The junction had 8 bases not matched to a gene; V was cut back by 1 base and J by 6 bases. CDR1 and CDR2 from the germline V gene are SEHNR and FQNEAQ (reference sequence). This CDR3 region has 15 residues.

The chain employs TRBV6-1 and TRBJ1-4; D is perhaps TRBD1 (5 bases). This CDR3 has 18 amino acids. Per germline, CDR1 MNHNS and CDR2 SASEGT. Trimming left V 2 bases short and J 0 bases short, with 16 bases between. This CDR3 reads CASSEWLLGLATNEKLFF. The CDR3 DNA reads TGTGCCAGCAGTGAATGGCTCCTGGGACTTGCAACTAATGAAAAACTGTTTTTT.

Only a few counts were recorded for this clone. This chain uses TRBV7-9 with TRBJ1-1; TRBD1 is a possible D gene (5 bases). Germline V gene lookup returns CDR1 SEHNR and CDR2 FQNEAQ (reference sequence). The V and J ends lost 10 bases and 5 bases respectively, with 17 bases between them. The CDR3 spans 13 residues. CDR3 coding DNA: TGTGCCACTGTCGGGGGAGGTCGAACTGAAGCTTTCTTT. Translated: CATVGGGRTEAFF.

The rearrangement uses TRBV7-9 and TRBJ2-7, with TRBD1 as a possible D gene (7 bases). Deletions cut 7 bases from V and 7 bases from J, with 14 bases between. CDR3 length equals 12 residues. Germline values: CDR1 SEHNR, CDR2 FQNEAQ (reference sequence). The CDR3 coding sequence is TGTGCCAGCACCCCAGGGGGGTGGGAGCAGTACTTC. Protein product: CASTPGGWEQYF.

V usage is TRBV11-1 and J usage is TRBJ1-1, with 7 bases identical to TRBD1. From germline, CDR1 is SGHAT and CDR2 FQDESV (reference sequence). This CDR3 comprises 14 residues. V dropped 5 bases and J dropped 4; count of bases not matched to a gene: 7. Here the CDR3 DNA reads TGTGCCAGCAGCCGAGAACAGGGGAGCACTGAAGCTTTCTTT. It specifies CASSREQGSTEAFF.

The CDR3 DNA reads TGTGCCAGCAGCTTACAGGGGCAGGCCTACGAGCAGTACTTC. This translates into CASSLQGQAYEQYF. This rearrangement joins TRBV7-2 to TRBJ2-7; D perhaps matches TRBD1 (6 bases). Germline CDR1 reads SGHTA; CDR2 reads FQGNSA. The germline V and J ends were trimmed by 2 bases and 2 bases, with 10 bases remaining between them. The CDR3 extends over 14 amino acids. The variable domain in full, completed from reference TRBV7-2 and TRBJ2-7, reads GAGVSQSPSNKVTEKGKDVELRCDPISGHTALYWYRQSLGQGLEFLIYFQGNSAPDKSGLPSDRFSAERTGGSVSTLTIQRTQQEDSAVYLCASSLQGQAYEQYFGPGTRLTVT.

This chain joins TRBV6-5 and TRBJ1-2, with D possibly being TRBD1 (5 bases). This CDR3 spans 15 amino acids. Trimming stripped 6 bases from V and 6 bases from J, with 20 bases between. Germline V gene sequence: CDR1 MNHEY, CDR2 SVGAGI. The CDR3 nucleotides are TGTGCCAGCAGCCCCTTTCTAGGGACTTATGATGGCTACACCTTC. Protein: CASSPFLGTYDGYTF.

The V and J genes are TRBV30 and TRBJ1-5; TRBD1 matches at 7 bases. Germline CDR1 reads GTSNPN; CDR2 reads SVGIG (reference sequence). This CDR3 comprises 15 residues. V shed 1 base, J shed 5 bases, and the junction held 8 bases outside the gene matches. The CDR3 spells CAWSGKGAGHQPQHF. Written as DNA, the CDR3 is TGTGCCTGGAGTGGTAAGGGGGCAGGCCATCAGCCCCAGCATTTT.

The chain couples TRBV6-5 to TRBJ1-1, with D perhaps TRBD1 (6 bases). Trimming left V 11 bases short and J 1 base short, with 17 bases between. The CDR3 loop spans 14 amino acids. CDR1 is MNHEY and CDR2 is SVGAGI in the germline V gene. The CDR3 DNA is TGTGCCGGAAGGGGGGGACTCAAGAACACTGAAGCTTTCTTT. As protein: CAGRGGLKNTEAFF.

This chain joins TRBV2 and TRBJ1-2; D may be TRBD1 (6 bases). V dropped 6 bases and J dropped 8 bases, with 22 bases sitting between them. CDR3 length: 15 amino acids. The germline CDR1 and CDR2 sequences are SNHLY and FYNNEI. The DNA of the CDR3 is TGTGCCAGCAGCCTAATATCGACAGGCTCGGGGGGCTACACCTTC. This codes for CASSLISTGSGGYTF.